Detailed here is one T cell receptor beta chain. Its target is unknown. The record originates from a study of T cells expressing NK-cell markers. Study-wide results and limits: It is unclear if expanded NKG2C-expressing clones target HCMV antigens.

TCRdb derives one entry per CDR3 protein from the 5' RACE reads, leaving out DNA. The sample table includes 90,000 to 130,000 distinct CDR3 sequences. CDR1 and CDR2 (germline): MNHEY, SVGEGT. CDR3 size: 15 residues. This chain uses TRBV6-2 or TRBV6-3 with TRBJ2-3. The specimen sequenced was blood T cells: a sorted CD56 or NKG2C T cell subset, CD4+ or CD8+ T cells, or bulk PBMC T cells (not recorded which). The clonotype comes from a woman between 18 and 69 years old in good health. The CDR3 loop reads CASSYSVASTDTQYF.